This TCR beta chain was obtained from a study of T cell responses to AZD1222 COVID-19 vaccine. V lost 0 bases to trimming and J lost 11 bases, with 8 bases between them. Germline CDR1 reads SGHKS; CDR2 reads YYEKEE (reference sequence). The CDR3 contains 12 residues. Worth noting for this clone: The target antigen is unknown.

TCRdb's table, derived via immunoSEQ multiplex PCR, lists solely in-frame clones and lacks some. The sample has approximately 30,000 clones, just over 85% seen once. Study-level findings and limits: The donors showed a predominance of white British ancestry and of females, with possible underestimation of clonal diversity. Spike-specific TCR depth and breadth grew after two AZD1222 doses.

This chain connects TRBV5-5 to TRBJ1-4; D is uncertain. The receptor was isolated from an adult who received the AZD1222 COVID-19 vaccine. Sequenced here: peripheral blood, sampled 28 days after the second AZD1222 dose. Here the CDR3 DNA reads TGTGCCAGCAGCTTGGCCCAAGGGAAACTGTTTTTT. It codes for CASSLAQGKLFF.